These T cell receptor beta chains were read from a single sample in a study of OX40 agonist ivuxolimab in advanced cancers. Sequencing was performed with immunoSEQ multiplex PCR; in TCRdb, only in-frame clones are kept and a portion is missing. The sample yields 97,000 or so clones, 90% seen once. Sequenced here: CD4+ or CD8+ T cells sorted from blood, sampled in a trial of the OX40 agonist ivuxolimab. The receptors were sampled from an adult with an advanced solid tumor such as melanoma, head and neck, liver or kidney cancer. Each CDR3 is given with its conserved first and last residue. A D gene is named only where the DNA matches it firmly. The listing skips clone size in some rows; elsewhere it reads once, few, many or a size class.

j_call: TRBJ2-1; clone_size: -; d_call: -; v_call: TRBV30; cdr3_aa: CAWSVAGNGVF; cdr3_nt: TGTGCCTGGAGTGTCGCGGGAAATGGGGTCTTC
j_call: TRBJ2-5; clone_size: -; d_call: -; v_call: TRBV5-1; cdr3_aa: CASSLVFTGNGETQYF; cdr3_nt: TGCGCCAGCAGCTTGGTATTTACAGGGAACGGGGAGACCCAGTACTTC
j_call: TRBJ2-4; clone_size: -; d_call: -; v_call: TRBV6-1; cdr3_aa: CASSEVRGEIAKNIQYF; cdr3_nt: TGTGCCAGCAGTGAAGTTAGAGGGGAGATAGCCAAAAACATTCAGTACTTC
j_call: TRBJ2-3; clone_size: -; d_call: TRBD2; v_call: TRBV6-6; cdr3_aa: CASRDSSGRTDTQYF; cdr3_nt: TGTGCCAGCAGGGACTCTAGCGGGAGGACAGATACGCAGTATTTT
j_call: TRBJ1-3; clone_size: -; d_call: -; v_call: TRBV19; cdr3_aa: CASSMSRGNTIYF; cdr3_nt: TGTGCCAGTAGTATGAGTCGTGGAAACACCATATATTTT
j_call: TRBJ1-6; clone_size: -; d_call: -; v_call: TRBV2; cdr3_aa: CASSGVRHRDNSPLHF; cdr3_nt: TGTGCCAGCAGTGGCGTCAGGCATCGGGATAATTCACCCCTCCACTTT
j_call: TRBJ2-5; clone_size: -; d_call: -; v_call: TRBV5-1; cdr3_aa: CASSLQQGWETQYF; cdr3_nt: TGCGCCAGCAGCCTACAACAGGGTTGGGAGACCCAGTACTTC
j_call: TRBJ1-6; clone_size: -; d_call: -; v_call: TRBV5-1; cdr3_aa: CASSSRAGDNSPLHF; cdr3_nt: TGCGCCAGCAGCTCCCGGGCAGGGGATAATTCACCCCTCCACTTT
j_call: TRBJ1-6; clone_size: once; d_call: -; v_call: TRBV4-2; cdr3_aa: CASSQDPGTNNSPLHF; cdr3_nt: TGTGCCAGCAGCCAAGACCCCGGGACCAACAATTCACCCCTCCACTTT
j_call: TRBJ2-3; clone_size: -; d_call: -; v_call: TRBV19; cdr3_aa: CASSTRGSTDTQYF; cdr3_nt: TGTGCCAGTAGTACGAGGGGAAGCACAGATACGCAGTATTTT
j_call: TRBJ1-6; clone_size: -; d_call: -; v_call: TRBV5-6; cdr3_aa: CASSLAGSNSPLHF; cdr3_nt: TGTGCCAGCAGCTTGGCAGGGTCCAATTCACCCCTCCACTTT
j_call: TRBJ1-1; clone_size: -; d_call: -; v_call: TRBV30; cdr3_aa: CAWNPANTEAFF; cdr3_nt: TGTGCCTGGAACCCAGCGAACACTGAAGCTTTCTTT
j_call: TRBJ2-2; clone_size: once; d_call: -; v_call: TRBV6-1; cdr3_aa: CASSLTGELFF; cdr3_nt: TGTGCCAGCAGTTTGACCGGGGAGCTGTTTTTT
j_call: TRBJ2-3; clone_size: -; d_call: TRBD2; v_call: TRBV5-1; cdr3_aa: CASSLGTSGHTDTQYF; cdr3_nt: TGCGCCAGCAGCTTGGGGACTAGCGGGCATACAGATACGCAGTATTTT
j_call: TRBJ2-7; clone_size: -; d_call: TRBD2; v_call: TRBV5-1; cdr3_aa: CASSLASGGPYEQYF; cdr3_nt: TGCGCCAGCAGCTTGGCCAGCGGGGGCCCCTACGAGCAGTACTTC
j_call: TRBJ2-5; clone_size: once; d_call: -; v_call: TRBV7-7; cdr3_aa: CASSPTGTKQETQYF; cdr3_nt: TGTGCCAGCAGCCCAACCGGGACCAAACAAGAGACCCAGTACTTC
j_call: TRBJ2-7; clone_size: -; d_call: TRBD2; v_call: TRBV10-1; cdr3_aa: CASSASGGIHEQYF; cdr3_nt: TGCGCCAGCAGCGCCTCGGGGGGTATCCACGAGCAGTACTTC
j_call: TRBJ1-2; clone_size: -; d_call: TRBD1; v_call: TRBV6-6; cdr3_aa: CASSHSTGTGNYGYTF; cdr3_nt: TGTGCCAGCAGTCATTCAACCGGGACAGGGAACTATGGCTACACCTTC
j_call: TRBJ2-7; clone_size: -; d_call: TRBD2; v_call: TRBV6-1; cdr3_aa: CASSEVALAGTVRAEQYF; cdr3_nt: TGTGCCAGCAGTGAAGTTGCACTAGCGGGGACGGTTCGGGCCGAGCAGTACTTC
j_call: TRBJ2-3; clone_size: -; d_call: -; v_call: TRBV5-1; cdr3_aa: CASSLFTSGQGDTQYF; cdr3_nt: TGCGCCAGCAGCTTGTTCACTAGCGGACAGGGAGATACGCAGTATTTT
j_call: TRBJ1-4; clone_size: -; d_call: -; v_call: TRBV19; cdr3_aa: CASNLMGGTEKLFF; cdr3_nt: TGTGCCAGTAACCTTATGGGGGGGACTGAAAAACTGTTTTTT
j_call: TRBJ2-1; clone_size: -; d_call: TRBD2; v_call: TRBV11-3; cdr3_aa: CASSLDEAGKVWNEQFF; cdr3_nt: TGTGCCAGCAGCTTAGACGAAGCGGGGAAGGTCTGGAATGAGCAGTTCTTC
j_call: TRBJ1-2; clone_size: -; d_call: -; v_call: TRBV11-2; cdr3_aa: CASSPGVNYGYTF; cdr3_nt: TGTGCCAGCAGCCCCGGGGTCAACTATGGCTACACCTTC
j_call: TRBJ1-5; clone_size: few; d_call: -; v_call: TRBV6-1; cdr3_aa: CASTSGASNQPQHF; cdr3_nt: TGTGCCAGCACCTCGGGGGCGAGCAATCAGCCCCAGCATTTT
j_call: TRBJ1-2; clone_size: -; d_call: -; v_call: TRBV29-1; cdr3_aa: CSVEWADSYGYTF; cdr3_nt: TGCAGCGTTGAATGGGCGGACAGCTATGGCTACACCTTC
j_call: TRBJ2-7; clone_size: -; d_call: -; v_call: TRBV6-5; cdr3_aa: CASSEQGYEQYF; cdr3_nt: TGTGCCAGCAGTGAACAGGGTTACGAGCAGTACTTC
j_call: TRBJ1-2; clone_size: -; d_call: -; v_call: TRBV30; cdr3_aa: CAWNRVRLGYTF; cdr3_nt: TGTGCCTGGAATCGCGTCAGACTTGGCTACACCTTC
j_call: TRBJ1-5; clone_size: -; d_call: -; v_call: TRBV30; cdr3_aa: CAWSQTVNQPQHF; cdr3_nt: TGTGCCTGGAGTCAAACGGTGAATCAGCCCCAGCATTTT
j_call: TRBJ2-1; clone_size: -; d_call: TRBD2; v_call: TRBV28; cdr3_aa: CASSFSGTYNEQFF; cdr3_nt: TGTGCCAGCAGTTTTAGCGGGACCTACAATGAGCAGTTCTTC
j_call: TRBJ1-6; clone_size: -; d_call: TRBD1; v_call: TRBV27; cdr3_aa: CASGDRGGSPLHF; cdr3_nt: TGTGCCAGCGGGGACAGAGGCGGTTCACCCCTCCACTTT
j_call: TRBJ2-1; clone_size: -; d_call: TRBD2; v_call: TRBV29-1; cdr3_aa: CSARLAGLNNEQFF; cdr3_nt: TGCAGCGCTAGACTAGCGGGTCTTAACAATGAGCAGTTCTTC
j_call: TRBJ2-7; clone_size: -; d_call: -; v_call: TRBV21-1; cdr3_aa: CASSKAVDGTSGYEQYF; cdr3_nt: TGTGCCAGCAGCAAAGCGGTGGACGGGACTAGCGGCTACGAGCAGTACTTC
j_call: TRBJ2-5; clone_size: -; d_call: -; v_call: TRBV5-6; cdr3_aa: CASSLIGGLQETQYF; cdr3_nt: TGTGCCAGCAGTCTTATCGGGGGCCTGCAAGAGACCCAGTACTTC
j_call: TRBJ2-2; clone_size: -; d_call: -; v_call: TRBV5-1; cdr3_aa: CASSLGQMNTGELFF; cdr3_nt: TGCGCCAGCAGCTTGGGACAGATGAACACCGGGGAGCTGTTTTTT
j_call: TRBJ2-7; clone_size: once; d_call: TRBD2; v_call: TRBV28; cdr3_aa: CASSLVLSLAGGPNRYEQYF; cdr3_nt: TGTGCCAGCAGTTTGGTTTTAAGCCTAGCGGGAGGTCCCAACCGCTACGAGCAGTACTTC
j_call: TRBJ2-1; clone_size: -; d_call: TRBD2; v_call: TRBV11-2; cdr3_aa: CASSARRGGYNEQFF; cdr3_nt: TGTGCCAGCAGCGCGAGGCGGGGGGGTTACAATGAGCAGTTCTTC
j_call: TRBJ2-7; clone_size: -; d_call: -; v_call: TRBV11-2; cdr3_aa: CASSLVRAFGQYF; cdr3_nt: TGTGCCAGCAGCTTAGTACGGGCGTTCGGGCAGTACTTC
j_call: TRBJ2-7; clone_size: -; d_call: -; v_call: TRBV29-1; cdr3_aa: CSVGGPTYEQYF; cdr3_nt: TGCAGCGTCGGTGGACCGACCTACGAGCAGTACTTC
j_call: TRBJ2-7; clone_size: -; d_call: TRBD2; v_call: TRBV19; cdr3_aa: CASSLAGDGYEQYF; cdr3_nt: TGTGCCAGTAGCTTAGCGGGAGATGGTTACGAGCAGTACTTC
j_call: TRBJ1-5; clone_size: -; d_call: -; v_call: TRBV28; cdr3_aa: CASSAPLGAQNSNQPQHF; cdr3_nt: TGTGCCAGCAGTGCACCCCTGGGGGCCCAAAATAGCAATCAGCCCCAGCATTTT
j_call: TRBJ1-1; clone_size: once; d_call: TRBD1; v_call: TRBV7-3; cdr3_aa: CASSPGQGQEAFF; cdr3_nt: TGTGCCAGCAGCCCTGGACAGGGGCAGGAAGCTTTCTTT
j_call: TRBJ1-1; clone_size: -; d_call: -; v_call: TRBV5-1; cdr3_aa: CASSWSGTFNTEAFF; cdr3_nt: TGCGCCAGCAGCTGGTCCGGGACATTCAACACTGAAGCTTTCTTT
j_call: TRBJ1-5; clone_size: few; d_call: -; v_call: TRBV19; cdr3_aa: CASSIDQGPNQPQHF; cdr3_nt: TGTGCCAGTAGTATAGATCAGGGACCAAATCAGCCCCAGCATTTT
j_call: TRBJ2-7; clone_size: -; d_call: -; v_call: TRBV11-2; cdr3_aa: CASSSGGTATEQYF; cdr3_nt: TGTGCCAGCAGCTCGGGGGGCACTGCTACCGAGCAGTACTTC
j_call: TRBJ2-1; clone_size: -; d_call: -; v_call: TRBV27; cdr3_aa: CASTQSPLNYNEQFF; cdr3_nt: TGTGCCAGTACCCAAAGCCCCCTAAACTACAATGAGCAGTTCTTC
j_call: TRBJ2-3; clone_size: -; d_call: -; v_call: TRBV19; cdr3_aa: CASSIAAGFTDTQYF; cdr3_nt: TGTGCCAGTAGTATAGCAGCAGGGTTCACAGATACGCAGTATTTT
j_call: TRBJ2-5; clone_size: -; d_call: -; v_call: TRBV23-1; cdr3_aa: CASSQSRAGTKGTQYF; cdr3_nt: TGCGCCAGCAGTCAATCACGGGCAGGGACGAAGGGGACCCAGTACTTC
j_call: TRBJ1-2; clone_size: once; d_call: -; v_call: TRBV29-1; cdr3_aa: CSVVPRDGYTF; cdr3_nt: TGCAGCGTTGTTCCCCGGGATGGCTACACCTTC
j_call: TRBJ1-5; clone_size: -; d_call: -; v_call: TRBV19; cdr3_aa: CASTPGRGQPQHF; cdr3_nt: TGTGCCAGTACCCCCGGGCGCGGGCAGCCCCAGCATTTT
j_call: TRBJ2-1; clone_size: -; d_call: -; v_call: TRBV5-1; cdr3_aa: CASSLQGGTGQFF; cdr3_nt: TGCGCCAGCAGCTTGCAGGGGGGCACTGGGCAGTTCTTC
j_call: TRBJ1-1; clone_size: -; d_call: -; v_call: TRBV5-1; cdr3_aa: CASRLGWKNTEAFF; cdr3_nt: TGCGCCAGCAGGCTTGGTTGGAAAAACACTGAAGCTTTCTTT
j_call: TRBJ2-1; clone_size: few; d_call: TRBD2; v_call: TRBV19; cdr3_aa: CASNPLAGARYNEQFF; cdr3_nt: TGTGCCAGTAACCCACTAGCGGGAGCCCGCTACAATGAGCAGTTCTTC
j_call: TRBJ1-5; clone_size: few; d_call: -; v_call: TRBV6-1; cdr3_aa: CASSETWDQPQHF; cdr3_nt: TGTGCCAGCAGTGAAACATGGGATCAGCCCCAGCATTTT
j_call: TRBJ1-2; clone_size: -; d_call: -; v_call: TRBV5-8; cdr3_aa: CASSFRGSDGYTF; cdr3_nt: TGTGCCAGCAGCTTCAGGGGATCGGATGGCTACACCTTC